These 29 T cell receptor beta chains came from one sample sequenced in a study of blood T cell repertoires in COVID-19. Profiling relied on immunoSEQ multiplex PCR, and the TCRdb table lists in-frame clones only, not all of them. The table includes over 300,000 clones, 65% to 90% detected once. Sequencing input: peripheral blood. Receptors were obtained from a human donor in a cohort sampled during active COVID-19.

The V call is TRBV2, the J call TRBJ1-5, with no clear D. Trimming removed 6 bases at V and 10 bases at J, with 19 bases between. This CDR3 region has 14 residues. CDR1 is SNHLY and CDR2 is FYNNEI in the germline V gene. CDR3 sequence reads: CASRVTTAPGPQHF. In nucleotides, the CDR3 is TGTGCCAGCAGGGTCACGACGGCTCCGGGACCCCAGCATTTT.

CDR3 in amino acids: CATFQQGDSYEQYF. The CDR3, as DNA: TGTGCCACCTTCCAACAGGGGGACTCCTACGAGCAGTACTTC. The rearrangement links TRBV10-3 to TRBJ2-7; 8 bases align to TRBD1. CDR1 ENHRY and CDR2 SYGVKD come from the germline V gene. J lost 0 bases, V lost 10 bases, and 8 bases had no gene match. The CDR3 sequence is 14 residues long.

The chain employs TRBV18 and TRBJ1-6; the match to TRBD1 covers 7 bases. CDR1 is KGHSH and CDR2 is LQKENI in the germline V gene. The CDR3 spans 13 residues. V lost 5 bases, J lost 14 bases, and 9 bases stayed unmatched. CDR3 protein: CASSGQDGGSLHF. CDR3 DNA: TGTGCCAGCTCAGGACAGGACGGTGGGTCCCTCCACTTT.

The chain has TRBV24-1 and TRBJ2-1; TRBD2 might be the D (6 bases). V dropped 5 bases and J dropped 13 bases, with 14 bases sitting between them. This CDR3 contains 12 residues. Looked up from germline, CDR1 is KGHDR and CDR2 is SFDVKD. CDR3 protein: CATSASRGTQFF. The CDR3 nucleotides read TGTGCCACCAGTGCCAGCCGAGGGACTCAGTTCTTC.

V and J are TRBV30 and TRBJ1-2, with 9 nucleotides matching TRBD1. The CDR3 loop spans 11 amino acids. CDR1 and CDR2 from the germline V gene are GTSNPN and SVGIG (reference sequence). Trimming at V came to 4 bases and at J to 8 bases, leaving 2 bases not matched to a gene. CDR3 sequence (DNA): TGTGCCTGGAACAGGGGGCAAGGCTACACCTTC. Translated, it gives CAWNRGQGYTF.

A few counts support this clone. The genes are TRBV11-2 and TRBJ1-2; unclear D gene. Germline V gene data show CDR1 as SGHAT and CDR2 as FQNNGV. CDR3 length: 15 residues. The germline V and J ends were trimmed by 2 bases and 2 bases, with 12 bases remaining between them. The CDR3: CASSLYRPENYGYTF. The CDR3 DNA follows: TGTGCCAGCAGCTTATACCGGCCGGAGAACTATGGCTACACCTTC.

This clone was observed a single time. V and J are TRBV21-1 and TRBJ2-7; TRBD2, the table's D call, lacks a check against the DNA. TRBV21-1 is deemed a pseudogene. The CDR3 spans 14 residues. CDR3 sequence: CASSKRTFAYEQYF. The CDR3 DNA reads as TGTGCCAGCAGCAAAAGAACTTTCGCCTACGAGCAGTACTTC.

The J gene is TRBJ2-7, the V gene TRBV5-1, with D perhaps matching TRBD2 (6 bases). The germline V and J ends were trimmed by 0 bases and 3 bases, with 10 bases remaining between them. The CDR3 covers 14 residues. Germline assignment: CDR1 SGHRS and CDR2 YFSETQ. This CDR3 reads CASSLGLASYEQYF. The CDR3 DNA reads TGCGCCAGCAGCTTGGGGCTAGCGAGCTACGAGCAGTACTTC. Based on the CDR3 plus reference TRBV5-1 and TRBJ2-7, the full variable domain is KAGVTQTPRYLIKTRGQQVTLSCSPISGHRSVSWYQQTPGQGLQFLFEYFSETQRNKGNFPGRFSGRQFSNSRSEMNVSTLELGDSALYLCASSLGLASYEQYFGPGTRLTVT.

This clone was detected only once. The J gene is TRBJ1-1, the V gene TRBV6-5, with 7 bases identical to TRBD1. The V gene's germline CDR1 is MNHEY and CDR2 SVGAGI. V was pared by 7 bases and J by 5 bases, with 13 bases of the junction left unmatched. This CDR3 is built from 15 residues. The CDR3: CASTKNLGGGTEAFF. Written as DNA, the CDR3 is TGTGCCAGCACCAAGAACCTAGGGGGCGGAACTGAAGCTTTCTTT.

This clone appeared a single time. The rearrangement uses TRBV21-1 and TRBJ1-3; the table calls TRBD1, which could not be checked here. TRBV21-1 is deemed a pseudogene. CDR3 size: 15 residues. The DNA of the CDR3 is TGTGCCAGCAGCAAAGGCCCAGGGCATAGAAACACCATATATTTT. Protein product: CASSKGPGHRNTIYF.

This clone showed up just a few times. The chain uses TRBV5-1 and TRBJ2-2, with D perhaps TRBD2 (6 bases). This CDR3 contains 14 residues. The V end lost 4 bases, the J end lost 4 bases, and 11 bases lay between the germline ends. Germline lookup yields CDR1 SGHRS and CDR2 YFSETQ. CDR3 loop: CASSQPGGTGELFF. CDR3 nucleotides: TGCGCCAGCAGCCAGCCCGGGGGCACCGGGGAGCTGTTTTTT.

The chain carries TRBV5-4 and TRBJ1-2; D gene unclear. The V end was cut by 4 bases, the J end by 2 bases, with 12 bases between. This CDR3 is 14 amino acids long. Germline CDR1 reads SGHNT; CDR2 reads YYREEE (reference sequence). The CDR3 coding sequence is TGTGCCAGCAGCACCGTTACAGAGAACTATGGCTACACCTTC. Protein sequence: CASSTVTENYGYTF.

As DNA, the CDR3 is TGTGCCACCAGTGACACTTCAGGGGAGGGAAAACCCGGGGAGCTGTTTTTT. Translation gives CATSDTSGEGKPGELFF. The chain links TRBV24-1 to TRBJ2-2, with D maybe TRBD2 (7 bases). Per the germline V gene, CDR1 is KGHDR and CDR2 is SFDVKD. Trimming removed 4 bases from V and 6 bases from J, with 20 bases in between. The CDR3 is made up of 17 amino acids.

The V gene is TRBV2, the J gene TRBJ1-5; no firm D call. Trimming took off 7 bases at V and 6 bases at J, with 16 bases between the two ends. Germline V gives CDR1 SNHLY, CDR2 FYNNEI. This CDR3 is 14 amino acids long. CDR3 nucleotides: TGTGCCAGCAATTGGGCGGGAAAGGGTCAGCCCCAGCATTTT. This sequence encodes CASNWAGKGQPQHF.

The CDR3 protein is CASRIGLTNEQFF. CDR3 nucleotides: TGTGCCAGCCGTATTGGGCTAACGAATGAGCAGTTCTTC. This chain joins TRBV27 and TRBJ2-1; D uncertain. The length of the CDR3 is 13 residues. The germline V gene has CDR1 MNHEY and CDR2 SMNVEV (reference sequence). The ends were cut back, 8 bases at V and 7 bases at J, with 15 bases in the middle.

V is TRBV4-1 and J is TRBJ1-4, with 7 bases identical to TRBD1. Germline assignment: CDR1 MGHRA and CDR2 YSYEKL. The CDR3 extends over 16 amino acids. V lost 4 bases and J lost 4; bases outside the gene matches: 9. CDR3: CASSLGGAGGNEKLFF. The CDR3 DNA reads TGCGCCAGCAGCCTCGGAGGGGCAGGGGGTAATGAAAAACTGTTTTTT.

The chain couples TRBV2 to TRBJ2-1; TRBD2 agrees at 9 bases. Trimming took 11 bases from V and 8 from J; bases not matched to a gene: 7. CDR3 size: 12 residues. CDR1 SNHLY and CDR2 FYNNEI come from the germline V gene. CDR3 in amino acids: CAGRSGGDEQFF. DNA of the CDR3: TGTGCCGGCCGTAGCGGGGGTGATGAGCAGTTCTTC.

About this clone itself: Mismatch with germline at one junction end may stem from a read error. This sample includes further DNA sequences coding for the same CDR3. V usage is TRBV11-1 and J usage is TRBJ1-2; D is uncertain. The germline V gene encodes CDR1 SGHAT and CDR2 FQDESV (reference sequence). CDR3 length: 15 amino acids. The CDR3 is CASSLGGYWNYGYTF. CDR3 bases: TGTGCCAGCAGCTTAGGAGGGTACTGGAACTATGGGTACACCTTC.

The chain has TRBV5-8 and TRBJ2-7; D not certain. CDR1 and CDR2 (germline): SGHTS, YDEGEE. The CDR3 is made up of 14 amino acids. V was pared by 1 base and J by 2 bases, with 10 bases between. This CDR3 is CASSLLPTAYEQYF. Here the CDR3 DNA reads TGTGCCAGCAGCTTGTTACCTACAGCCTACGAGCAGTACTTC.

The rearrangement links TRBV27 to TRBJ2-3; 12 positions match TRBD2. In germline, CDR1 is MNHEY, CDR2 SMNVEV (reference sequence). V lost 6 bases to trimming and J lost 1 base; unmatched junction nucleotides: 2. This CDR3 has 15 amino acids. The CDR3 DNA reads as TGTGCCAGCAGCAGGACTAGCGGGGGCACAGATACGCAGTATTTT. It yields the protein CASSRTSGGTDTQYF.

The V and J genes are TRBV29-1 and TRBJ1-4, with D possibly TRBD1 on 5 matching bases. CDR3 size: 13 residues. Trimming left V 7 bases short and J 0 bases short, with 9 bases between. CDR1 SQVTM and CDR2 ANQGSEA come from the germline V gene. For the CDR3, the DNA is TGCAGCGCCACGACAGCAACTAATGAAAAACTGTTTTTT. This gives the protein CSATTATNEKLFF.

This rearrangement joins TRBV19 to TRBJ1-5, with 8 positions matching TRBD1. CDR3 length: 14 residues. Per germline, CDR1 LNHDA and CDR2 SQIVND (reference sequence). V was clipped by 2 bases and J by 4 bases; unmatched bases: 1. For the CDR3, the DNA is TGTGCCAGTAGTATAAGACAGGGGAATCAGCCCCAGCATTTT. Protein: CASSIRQGNQPQHF.

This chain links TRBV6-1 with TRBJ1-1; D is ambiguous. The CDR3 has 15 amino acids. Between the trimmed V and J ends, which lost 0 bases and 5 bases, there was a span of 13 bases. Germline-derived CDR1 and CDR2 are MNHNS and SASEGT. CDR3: CASSEAIRGGTEAFF. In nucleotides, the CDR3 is TGTGCCAGCAGTGAAGCGATCCGGGGAGGAACTGAAGCTTTCTTT.

In DNA, the CDR3 is TGTGCCAGCAGCTTAGAACTACCCAGGCAGTATTTT. Translated, it gives CASSLELPRQYF. The chain combines TRBV7-9 with TRBJ2-3; D call uncertain. The V gene's germline CDR1 is SEHNR and CDR2 FQNEAQ (reference sequence). The CDR3 extends over 12 amino acids. The V gene lost 1 base and the J gene lost 11 bases, with 10 bases spanning the gap.

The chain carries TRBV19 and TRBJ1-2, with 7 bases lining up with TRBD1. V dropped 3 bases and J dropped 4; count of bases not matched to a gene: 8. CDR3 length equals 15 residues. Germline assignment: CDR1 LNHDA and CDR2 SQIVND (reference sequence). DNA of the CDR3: TGTGCCAGTAGTATGAGGCCCGGACAGGTCTATGGCTACACCTTC. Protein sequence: CASSMRPGQVYGYTF.

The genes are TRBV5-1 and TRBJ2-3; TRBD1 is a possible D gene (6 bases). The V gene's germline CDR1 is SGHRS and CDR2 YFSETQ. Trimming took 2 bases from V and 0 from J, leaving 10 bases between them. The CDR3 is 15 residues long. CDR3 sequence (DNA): TGCGCCAGCAGCTTTCAGGGGCTAAGCACAGATACGCAGTATTTT. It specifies CASSFQGLSTDTQYF.

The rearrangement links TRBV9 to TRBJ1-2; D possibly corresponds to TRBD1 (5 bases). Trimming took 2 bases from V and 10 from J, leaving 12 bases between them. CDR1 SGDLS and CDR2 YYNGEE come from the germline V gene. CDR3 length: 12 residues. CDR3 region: CASSVLQGLYTF. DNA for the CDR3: TGTGCCAGCAGCGTTTTGCAGGGTCTCTACACCTTC.

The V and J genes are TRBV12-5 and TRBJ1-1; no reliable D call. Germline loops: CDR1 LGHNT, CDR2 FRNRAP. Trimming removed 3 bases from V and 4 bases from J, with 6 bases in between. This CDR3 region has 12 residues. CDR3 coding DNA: TGTGCTAGTGGTTTCCTGAGCACTGAAGCTTTCTTT. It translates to CASGFLSTEAFF.

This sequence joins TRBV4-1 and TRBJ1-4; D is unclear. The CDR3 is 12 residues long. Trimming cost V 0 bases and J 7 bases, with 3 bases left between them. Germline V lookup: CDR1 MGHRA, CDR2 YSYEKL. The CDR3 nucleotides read TGCGCCAGCAGCCAAGATCGTGAAAAACTGTTTTTT. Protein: CASSQDREKLFF.